These 24 T cell receptor beta chains originate from one sample sequenced in a study of T-cell memory formation after mild COVID-19. One entry per CDR3 protein results from TCRdb running MiXCR on the 5' RACE reads. The profile shows about 50,000 distinct CDR3 sequences, about 7% of them singletons. What was sequenced was PBMCs or a T cell subset sorted from them (not recorded which). These TCRs come from a man younger than 35 who had mild COVID-19 (a few samples of this study predate the infection). Cell type and time point are not known.

This clonotype was recorded a few times. The chain couples TRBV27 to TRBJ2-3; TRBD1 agrees at 12 bases. There are 17 residues in the CDR3. Germline V CDR1 and CDR2: MNHEY, SMNVEV (reference sequence). Trimming cost V 2 bases and J 5 bases; bases outside gene matches: 8. This CDR3 is CASSLTPGQGARDTQYF. In DNA form, the CDR3 reads TGTGCCAGCAGTTTAACCCCGGGACAGGGGGCGCGAGATACGCAGTATTTT.

J is TRBJ2-1 and V is TRBV10-2; TRBD2 is a possible D gene (5 bases). Trimming shortened V by 8 bases and J by 2 bases, and 10 bases separated the two germline ends. Germline V CDR1 and CDR2: WSHSY, SAAADI. The CDR3 is 13 amino acids. This CDR3 reads CASGIATYNEQFF. The CDR3 DNA reads as TGCGCCAGCGGGATAGCGACCTACAATGAGCAGTTCTTC.

This clonotype showed up just a few times. The chain carries TRBV12-3 or TRBV12-4 and TRBJ1-4; the D is unclear. The V end lost 2 bases, the J end lost 8 bases, and 9 bases lay between the germline ends. This CDR3 is built from 13 residues. DNA of the CDR3: TGTGCCAGCAGTTTACATGGGAGCGAAAAACTGTTTTTT. It encodes CASSLHGSEKLFF.

Many counts were recorded for this clonotype. This chain uses TRBV7-2 with TRBJ1-5, with 7 nucleotides matching TRBD1. Unmatched junction bases numbered 6, after V lost 5 bases and J lost 5 bases. The CDR3 extends over 14 amino acids. The germline V gene has CDR1 SGHTA and CDR2 FQGNSA. The DNA of the CDR3 is TGTGCCAGCAGCCATCAGGGGGACTATCAGCCCCAGCATTTT. It encodes CASSHQGDYQPQHF.

This clonotype was detected many times. This chain connects TRBV29-1 to TRBJ1-5; possibly TRBD1 for D (5 bases). The V end was cut by 4 bases, the J end by 4 bases, with 8 bases between. From germline, CDR1 is SQVTM and CDR2 ANQGSEA. The CDR3 is 12 residues long. The CDR3 loop is CSVGGGNQPQHF. CDR3 coding DNA: TGCAGCGTTGGGGGGGGAAATCAGCCCCAGCATTTT.

This clonotype has just a few counts. This rearrangement joins TRBV9 to TRBJ2-3; D may be TRBD2 (6 bases). This CDR3 is 16 amino acids long. V was clipped by 3 bases and J by 0 bases, with 14 bases between them. Germline V gene data show CDR1 as SGDLS and CDR2 as YYNGEE. The CDR3 spells CASSGGTPTSTDTQYF. The CDR3 coding sequence is TGTGCCAGCAGCGGCGGGACTCCAACTAGCACAGATACGCAGTATTTT.

This clonotype was found a few times. J is TRBJ1-5 and V is TRBV4-3; D is perhaps TRBD1 (5 bases). This CDR3 contains 15 residues. CDR1 is LGHNA, CDR2 YSLEER, per germline. Deletions cut 4 bases from V and 5 bases from J, with 15 bases between. The CDR3 DNA follows: TGCGCCAGCAGCCTCTCTCTGGGACCTTATCAGCCCCAGCATTTT. Translating gives CASSLSLGPYQPQHF.

This clonotype was observed at least ten times. The chain couples TRBV7-2 to TRBJ2-7; unclear D gene. The V gene's germline CDR1 is SGHTA and CDR2 FQGNSA. V was pared by 6 bases and J by 0 bases, with 12 bases between. The CDR3 loop spans 14 amino acids. CDR3: CASSNGPDSYEQYF. The DNA for the CDR3 is TGTGCCAGCAGTAATGGGCCGGACTCCTACGAGCAGTACTTC.

The J gene is TRBJ1-2, the V gene TRBV3-1; D remains unclear. This CDR3 contains 14 residues. The ends were cut back, 1 base at V and 7 bases at J, with 13 bases in the middle. Germline CDR1 is LGHDT and CDR2 is YNNKEL (reference sequence). For the CDR3, the DNA is TGTGCCAGCAGCCAAGCTGTAGGCTCGGGTGGCTACACCTTC. Translated, it gives CASSQAVGSGGYTF.

The chain combines TRBV4-3 with TRBJ2-7; D uncertain. This CDR3 has 12 amino acids. V was trimmed by 1 base and J by 6 bases, leaving 7 bases between them. Per germline, CDR1 LGHNA and CDR2 YSLEER. CDR3 DNA sequence: TGCGCCAGCAGCCAAGGAGGCTCCGAGCAGTACTTC. Translated: CASSQGGSEQYF.

The chain uses TRBV7-9 and TRBJ2-5; TRBD2 matches 8 bases. Losses at the gene ends were 4 bases for V and 5 bases for J; bases not matched to a gene: 9. This CDR3 contains 15 residues. Germline V lookup: CDR1 SEHNR, CDR2 FQNEAQ (reference sequence). The CDR3 DNA sequence: TGTGCCAGCAGCTCTAGGAGAGCGGGGGTGGAGACCCAGTACTTC. Protein product: CASSSRRAGVETQYF.

This clonotype was found many times. The rearrangement joins TRBV7-9 to TRBJ2-6; no clear D gene. The CDR3 runs to 14 residues. Germline CDR1 reads SEHNR; CDR2 reads FQNEAQ (reference sequence). The V and J ends lost 5 bases and 1 base respectively, with 6 bases between them. The chain's CDR3 is CASSLSSGANVLTF. For the CDR3, the DNA is TGTGCCAGCAGCCTAAGTTCTGGGGCCAACGTCCTGACTTTC.

This chain links TRBV4-3 with TRBJ1-4; D not certain. The CDR3 extends over 14 amino acids. V lost 0 bases to trimming and J lost 8 bases, with 10 bases between them. CDR1 is LGHNA and CDR2 is YSLEER in the germline V gene. DNA for the CDR3: TGCGCCAGCAGCCAAGAGTTCACACAGGAAAAACTGTTTTTT. Its translation is CASSQEFTQEKLFF.

This clonotype was seen a few times. This rearrangement joins TRBV2 to TRBJ2-2; 10 bases line up with TRBD2. This CDR3 region has 14 residues. CDR1 and CDR2 from the germline V gene are SNHLY and FYNNEI. Trimming took 6 bases from V and 5 from J; bases not matched to a gene: 3. CDR3 DNA sequence: TGTGCCAGCAGCATACTAGCGGGGACCGGGGAGCTGTTTTTT. Translation: CASSILAGTGELFF. The entire variable domain, with the rest obtained from reference TRBV2 and TRBJ2-2, is as follows: EPEVTQTPSHQVTQMGQEVILRCVPISNHLYFYWYRQILGQKVEFLVSFYNNEISEKSEIFDDQFSVERPDGSNFTLKIRSTKLEDSAMYFCASSILAGTGELFFGEGSRLTVL.

This clonotype was seen repeatedly, ten times or more. The chain joins TRBV7-2 to TRBJ1-1, with D possibly TRBD1 on 5 matching bases. The germline V gene has CDR1 SGHTA and CDR2 FQGNSA. Trimming took 5 bases from V and 1 from J, leaving 14 bases between them. The CDR3 runs to 15 residues. The CDR3 loop reads CASSLTGTANTEAFF. CDR3 in DNA: TGTGCCAGCAGCCTTACCGGGACTGCGAACACTGAAGCTTTCTTT.

This clonotype has just a few counts. The rearrangement uses TRBV24-1 and TRBJ2-5; 8 bases are shared with TRBD1. Germline loops: CDR1 KGHDR, CDR2 SFDVKD. The CDR3 loop spans 14 amino acids. V gave up 2 bases and J gave up 7 bases; unmatched junction bases: 5. The CDR3 DNA reads as TGTGCCACCAGTGATTCAGGGGGCGGCGGGACCCAGTACTTC. Its protein is CATSDSGGGGTQYF.

There are many counts of this clonotype. The V call is TRBV7-2, the J call TRBJ2-5; 12 bases fit TRBD2. This CDR3 region has 19 residues. J lost 3 bases, V lost 3 bases, and 14 bases had no gene match. Germline values: CDR1 SGHTA, CDR2 FQGNSA. CDR3 coding DNA: TGTGCCAGCAGCTTCAAATGGCTAGCGGGGGGGCTGTCAGAAGAGACCCAGTACTTC. This encodes CASSFKWLAGGLSEETQYF.

This chain connects TRBV5-1 to TRBJ1-2; 12 positions agree with TRBD1. CDR3 size: 15 residues. CDR1 is SGHRS, CDR2 YFSETQ, per germline. V shed 2 bases, J shed 5 bases, and the junction held 4 bases outside the gene matches. For the CDR3, the DNA is TGCGCCAGCAGCTTCTGGGGACAGGGGGCATATGGCTACACCTTC. This codes for CASSFWGQGAYGYTF.

V gene TRBV18 combines with J gene TRBJ2-4, with D tentatively TRBD1 (5 bases). Germline lookup yields CDR1 KGHSH and CDR2 LQKENI. CDR3 length: 16 residues. V lost 0 bases, J lost 6 bases, and 15 bases lay in between. The CDR3 sequence: CASSPPGQGMGNIQYF. CDR3 coding DNA: TGTGCCAGCTCACCACCGGGGCAGGGTATGGGAAACATTCAGTACTTC.

This clonotype was counted only a few times. The chain is built from TRBV25-1 and TRBJ2-3; the match to TRBD2 covers 7 bases. CDR1 and CDR2 (germline): MGHDK, SYGVNS. The V segment lost 7 bases and the J segment 3 bases; nucleotides outside the gene matches: 7. The CDR3 has 14 amino acids. CDR3 in amino acids: CASTLGGLTDTQYF. In nucleotides, the CDR3 is TGTGCCAGCACCCTCGGGGGGTTAACAGATACGCAGTATTTT.

This clonotype was detected ten times or more. The chain combines TRBV5-1 with TRBJ2-3, with 8 bases matching TRBD2. The CDR3 spans 15 residues. The junction had 3 bases not matched to a gene; V was cut back by 3 bases and J by 0 bases. Germline CDR1 is SGHRS and CDR2 is YFSETQ. DNA for the CDR3: TGCGCCAGCAGCTGGGGCGGGGGGAGCACAGATACGCAGTATTTT. Translated: CASSWGGGSTDTQYF.

In its sample, this clonotype was seen a few times. The chain couples TRBV7-9 to TRBJ2-2; possible D gene TRBD1, 5 bases. The CDR3 is 19 residues long. V lost 1 base and J lost 6, with 24 bases in between. The germline gives CDR1 SEHNR, CDR2 FQNEAQ (reference sequence). CDR3 nucleotide sequence: TGTGCCAGCAGCTTAGTCAGGGTTGGAATTCCTCCGAGTCCCGGGGAGCTGTTTTTT. This translates into CASSLVRVGIPPSPGELFF. Full variable domain (outside the CDR3, taken from reference TRBV7-9 and TRBJ2-2): DTGVSQNPRHKITKRGQNVTFRCDPISEHNRLYWYRQTLGQGPEFLTYFQNEAQLEKSRLLSDRFSAERPKGSFSTLEIQRTEQGDSAMYLCASSLVRVGIPPSPGELFFGEGSRLTVL.

The sample holds many counts of this clonotype. The chain is built from TRBV5-1 and TRBJ1-1; 10 bases align to TRBD1. V dropped 0 bases and J dropped 6; count of bases not matched to a gene: 5. The CDR3 spans 15 residues. CDR1 and CDR2 from the germline V gene are SGHRS and YFSETQ. The CDR3 sequence: CASSLAGTGASEAFF. The CDR3 bases are TGCGCCAGCAGCTTGGCCGGGACAGGGGCGTCTGAAGCTTTCTTT.

This clonotype was counted only a few times. This chain connects TRBV7-9 to TRBJ2-5; TRBD2 is a possible D gene (5 bases). V lost 2 bases to trimming and J lost 3 bases, with 16 bases between them. The germline CDR1 and CDR2 sequences are SEHNR and FQNEAQ (reference sequence). The CDR3 spans 16 residues. CDR3 sequence: CASSLRELEDKETQYF. CDR3 DNA: TGTGCCAGCAGCTTAAGGGAACTAGAAGACAAAGAGACCCAGTACTTC.